This T cell receptor (beta chain) comes out of a study of blood T cells in healthy people across ages. The CDR3 has 15 amino acids. V lost 5 bases to trimming and J lost 2 bases, with 15 bases between them. Germline CDR1 SGHTA, CDR2 FQGNSA. This clonotype was detected many times. No antigen is known for it. Together with a sample-barcoded 5' primer, a J-beta primer mix was included in a second PCR lasting roughly 7 to 11 cycles. Carrying 12 random nucleotides, a template-switch adaptor labeled each individual cDNA molecule. In TCRdb, the 5' RACE reads were re-called with MiXCR into one record per CDR3 protein. Of 800,000 to 950,000 distinct CDR3 sequences in the sample, approximately 32% were seen once. Study-wide points: Strong correlation existed between TCR beta diversity and naive T cell percentage. What prevented conclusive comparison of naive and antigen-experienced cells was that PBMCs were unsorted.

The sample was also linked to a second study, of T cells of mothers and their children.

This TCR was recovered from a woman between 35 and 50 years old in good health. The rearrangement joins TRBV7-2 to TRBJ2-5, with D possibly being TRBD2 (5 bases). Sequenced input: blood. In nucleotides, the CDR3 is TGTGCCAGCAGCCGGACGAGCGGTATACAAGAGACCCAGTACTTC. As protein: CASSRTSGIQETQYF.